Shown below are 3 T cell receptor beta chains from a single sample sequenced in a study of PD-1 blockade in classical Hodgkin lymphoma. The assay was immunoSEQ multiplex PCR, and TCRdb's table has in-frame clones only and misses some. The sample contains more than 30,000 clones, about four fifths of which appear only once. No patient escaped relapse after autologous stem cell transplantation, and brentuximab vedotin exposure varied. Sequenced material: peripheral blood mononuclear cells (PBMCs), taken at baseline. Receptor source: a human donor with classical Hodgkin lymphoma.

The V call is TRBV5-1, the J call TRBJ2-3; 7 bases are a match to TRBD1. J was trimmed by 1 base and V by 4 bases; bases with no gene match: 6. The germline V gene encodes CDR1 SGHRS and CDR2 YFSETQ. The CDR3 spans 15 residues. The CDR3 coding sequence is TGCGCCAGCAGCGTGCGACAGGGAGGCACAGATACGCAGTATTTT. Translation gives CASSVRQGGTDTQYF.

V usage is TRBV13 and J usage is TRBJ1-1, with 9 positions matching TRBD1. This CDR3 comprises 17 residues. The trim removed 1 base at V and 3 bases at J, leaving 9 bases unmatched. CDR1 PRHDT and CDR2 FYEKMQ come from the germline V gene (reference sequence). The DNA of the CDR3 is TGTGCCAGCAGCTTAGATAGATGGGACAGGGCGGACACTGAAGCTTTCTTT. It specifies CASSLDRWDRADTEAFF.

V gene TRBV11-3 combines with J gene TRBJ2-5, with D possibly matching TRBD1 (6 bases). The CDR3 is 13 amino acids. The germline V and J ends were trimmed by 5 bases and 7 bases, with 14 bases remaining between them. Per germline, CDR1 SGHNT and CDR2 YENEEA. CDR3 nucleotides: TGTGCCAGCAGCCAAAACCAACAGGGGACCCAGTACTTC. Its translation is CASSQNQQGTQYF.